This TCR beta chain comes out of a study of T-cell reconstitution after alpha-beta-depleted transplantation in children. For TCRbeta, the library was prepared with unique molecular identifiers. TCRdb re-called the PCR reads through MiXCR, storing one row per CDR3 protein. The sample lists 350,000 to 400,000 distinct CDR3 sequences; more than 10% were seen once. There are many counts of this clonotype. This CDR3 spans 13 amino acids. V lost 5 bases to trimming and J lost 1 base, with 8 bases between them. This material consisted of PBMCs, taken from the stem cell graft. The chain is built from TRBV12-3 or TRBV12-4 and TRBJ1-1; unclear D gene. The sequence derives from a human donor who donated a stem cell graft to a child with Fanconi anemia. CDR3 nucleotide sequence: TGTGCCAGCAGTCCAGAGACGAACACTGAAGCTTTCTTT. Translation gives CASSPETNTEAFF.